Shown below are 13 T cell receptor beta chains from a single sample sequenced in a study of T cells in Graves' hyperthyroidism and ophthalmopathy. TCR beta CDR3 regions were amplified from RNA transcripts. The HTBI primer set served for first-round RT-PCR of the TCR CDR3. TCRdb independently ran MiXCR on the multiplex PCR reads; one entry per CDR3 protein. The sample holds around 190,000 distinct CDR3 sequences, roughly 17% seen once. The sample was blood. These receptors were obtained from a woman aged 50 to 65 with Graves' hyperthyroidism.

The J gene is TRBJ2-7, the V gene TRBV19, with a possible D match to TRBD2 (6 bases). Germline V gives CDR1 LNHDA, CDR2 SQIVND (reference sequence). The CDR3 sequence is 16 residues long. V was shortened by 6 bases and J by 0 bases, with 18 bases between the two germline ends. The CDR3 region has the DNA TGTGCCAGTAGGGGGACTGGTATTAAGAGCTCCTACGAGCAGTACTTC. Translated, it gives CASRGTGIKSSYEQYF.

The CDR3 region is CASSQNINQPQHF. CDR3 bases: TGTGCCAGCAGCCAAAATATCAATCAGCCCCAGCATTTT. J is TRBJ1-5 and V is TRBV5-6; D remains unclear. V lost 4 bases and J lost 3, with 8 bases in between. CDR3 length: 13 residues. Germline values: CDR1 SGHDT, CDR2 YYEEEE.

At least ten counts were recorded for this clonotype. V gene TRBV6-1 combines with J gene TRBJ2-7; TRBD2 matches at 10 bases. This CDR3 is built from 17 residues. Germline V CDR1 and CDR2: MNHNS, SASEGT. The V segment lost 5 bases and the J segment 5 bases; nucleotides outside the gene matches: 15. The CDR3 region has the DNA TGTGCCAGCAGTTTGTACGCTAGCGGGAGCTTAGGTCACGAGCAGTACTTC. Translation gives CASSLYASGSLGHEQYF.

This clonotype was observed many times. This rearrangement joins TRBV2 to TRBJ2-7; no definite D call. CDR1 and CDR2 (germline): SNHLY, FYNNEI. The CDR3 extends over 15 amino acids. With 6 bases removed from V and 2 bases from J, the gap between germline ends came to 17 bases. For the CDR3, the DNA is TGTGCCAGCAGCGCCATCCAAGTGACGGCCTACGAGCAGTACTTC. Translation gives CASSAIQVTAYEQYF.

The chain combines TRBV19 with TRBJ2-1, with TRBD2 matching over 8 bases. The germline V gene has CDR1 LNHDA and CDR2 SQIVND (reference sequence). The CDR3 spans 15 residues. The V segment lost 5 bases and the J segment 8 bases; nucleotides outside the gene matches: 11. The CDR3 here is CASSWSSGEKYEQFF. In DNA, the CDR3 is TGTGCCAGTAGTTGGAGTAGCGGGGAAAAATATGAGCAGTTCTTC.

The V gene is TRBV10-3, the J gene TRBJ2-5; D gene unclear. This CDR3 has 14 amino acids. Deletions cut 3 bases from V and 1 base from J, with 9 bases between. Germline CDR1 reads ENHRY; CDR2 reads SYGVKD. The chain's CDR3 is CAISDRAAQETQYF. The CDR3 bases are TGTGCCATCAGTGATCGGGCAGCCCAAGAGACCCAGTACTTC.

The chain is built from TRBV3-1 and TRBJ2-7; 9 bases are a match to TRBD1. V was pared by 1 base and J by 5 bases, with 6 bases of the junction left unmatched. The CDR3 length is 15 residues. Germline loops: CDR1 LGHDT, CDR2 YNNKEL (reference sequence). The CDR3 region has the DNA TGTGCCAGCAGCCAAGTTGGGACAGGGTATCACGAGCAGTACTTC. It translates to CASSQVGTGYHEQYF.

This clonotype was seen at least ten times. The chain couples TRBV5-1 to TRBJ2-3; 11 bases are shared with TRBD2. In germline, CDR1 is SGHRS, CDR2 YFSETQ. The CDR3 consists of 17 residues. Germline trimming cut 4 bases from V and 2 bases from J; bases unmatched to any gene: 9. CDR3 amino acids: CASSPGTSGDNTDTQYF. CDR3 DNA: TGCGCCAGCAGCCCCGGGACTAGCGGAGATAACACAGATACGCAGTATTTT.

This clonotype showed up many times. The rearrangement uses TRBV20-1 and TRBJ2-7, with a weak D call TRBD2 (5 bases). CDR3 length: 16 amino acids. Trimming removed 4 bases from V and 0 bases from J, with 19 bases in between. The germline gives CDR1 DFQATT, CDR2 SNEGSKA (reference sequence). The CDR3 sequence: CSATGNTNRSSYEQYF. In DNA, the CDR3 is TGCAGTGCTACGGGAAACACAAACAGAAGCTCCTACGAGCAGTACTTC.

A few counts support this clonotype. V usage is TRBV12-3 or TRBV12-4 and J usage is TRBJ2-5; unclear D gene. The CDR3 runs 14 residues. V was trimmed by 3 bases and J by 2 bases, leaving 10 bases between them. The CDR3 sequence: CASSFRATQETQYF. CDR3 DNA: TGTGCCAGCAGTTTCCGGGCAACACAAGAGACCCAGTACTTC.

This clonotype was seen many times. The chain joins TRBV12-5 to TRBJ1-2; TRBD1 is a possible D gene (5 bases). The length of the CDR3 is 14 residues. CDR1 is LGHNT, CDR2 FRNRAP, per germline. V dropped 5 bases and J dropped 7 bases, with 17 bases sitting between them. The CDR3 loop reads CASGIGASRTGYTF. In DNA form, the CDR3 reads TGTGCTAGTGGTATCGGGGCCTCCCGGACTGGCTACACCTTC.

The chain carries TRBV5-1 and TRBJ2-7, with TRBD1 identical over 7 bases. CDR1 SGHRS and CDR2 YFSETQ come from the germline V gene. The CDR3 is 16 amino acids. The junction had 13 bases not matched to a gene; V was cut back by 0 bases and J by 7 bases. The CDR3 region is CASSLGGQIGSMEQYF. CDR3 nucleotides: TGCGCCAGCAGCTTGGGGGGACAGATCGGTTCGATGGAGCAGTACTTC.

V gene TRBV6-1 combines with J gene TRBJ2-7, with TRBD1 matching 8 bases. The germline V gene encodes CDR1 MNHNS and CDR2 SASEGT. The CDR3 runs 15 residues. The trim removed 7 bases at V and 5 bases at J, leaving 13 bases unmatched. The CDR3 region is CASTPTRTGFNEQYF. DNA of the CDR3: TGTGCCAGCACCCCCACCCGGACAGGGTTCAACGAGCAGTACTTC.